The TCR beta chain under discussion was sequenced for a study of cytomegalovirus exposure and HLA in healthy donors. Study summary: Unique TCR beta sequences numbering about 100 million came from around 180 million T cells in an earlier analysis. The Caucasian-associated ancestry cluster held more than 80% of over 350 genotyped donors. Points from the study as a whole: Earlier analysis looked at TCR beta V segments, and most were productive about 90% or about 30% of the time.

Use of 60 Vbeta and 13 Jbeta primers characterized the PCR. Assay: immunoSEQ multiplex PCR; the TCRdb copy retains only in-frame clones and omits some. This sample has fewer than 150,000 clones, with about three quarters found just once. Unmatched junction bases numbered 9, after V lost 1 base and J lost 10 bases. In germline, CDR1 is LGHNA, CDR2 YNFKEQ. There are 17 residues in the CDR3. Remarks on this clone: Its antigen is currently unknown.

The material sequenced was PBMCs. The receptor comes from a man aged 40-55 years in good health and CMV-seropositive. The gene calls are TRBV4-2 and TRBJ2-3; 15 positions agree with TRBD2. The CDR3 region is CASSQGGLAGGPPPQYF. The CDR3 bases are TGTGCCAGCAGCCAAGGGGGACTAGCGGGGGGCCCCCCCCCGCAGTATTTT.